This T cell receptor (beta chain) was recorded in a study of blood T cells in healthy people across ages. This clonotype occurred a few times. What it binds is unknown. A J-beta primer mix and a sample-barcoded 5' primer were used in a second PCR of about 7 to 12 cycles. Each of the samples gave a minimum of 3 million paired-end reads that contained CDR3. TCRdb fed the 5' RACE reads into MiXCR, producing one record per CDR3 protein. The table records fewer than 1 million distinct CDR3 sequences, 40% to 50% of them present only once. Study-wide findings and caveats: With naive T cell percentage, TCR beta diversity showed a strong correlation. Conclusively comparing naive with antigen-experienced cells was impossible with unsorted PBMCs.

Each sample yielded at least 6 micrograms of PBMC total RNA. CDR3 length: 13 amino acids. CDR1 and CDR2 (germline): LGHDT, YNNKEL (reference sequence). With 4 bases removed from V and 6 bases from J, the gap between germline ends came to 12 bases. The receptor was isolated from a man aged 55 to 70 in good health. Sequencing was performed on blood. The chain uses TRBV3-1 and TRBJ1-2; no reliable D call. The CDR3 DNA sequence: TGTGCCAGCAGCCCTTTTAGGGCGAATGGCTACACCTTC. Residues: CASSPFRANGYTF.